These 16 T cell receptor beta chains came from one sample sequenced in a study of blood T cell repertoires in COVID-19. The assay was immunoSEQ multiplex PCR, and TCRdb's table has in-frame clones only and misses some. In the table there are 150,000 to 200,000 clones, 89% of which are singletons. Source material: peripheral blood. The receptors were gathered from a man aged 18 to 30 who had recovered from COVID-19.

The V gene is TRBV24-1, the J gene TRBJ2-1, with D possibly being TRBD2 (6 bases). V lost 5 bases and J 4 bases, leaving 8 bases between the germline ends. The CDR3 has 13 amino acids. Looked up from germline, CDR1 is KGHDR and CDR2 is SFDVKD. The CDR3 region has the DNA TGTGCCACCAGTGGGGGACTTTACAATGAGCAGTTCTTC. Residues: CATSGGLYNEQFF.

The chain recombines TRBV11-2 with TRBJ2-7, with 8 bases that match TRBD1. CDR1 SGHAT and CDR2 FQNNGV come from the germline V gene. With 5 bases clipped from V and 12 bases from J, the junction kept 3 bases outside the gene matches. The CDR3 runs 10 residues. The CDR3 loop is CASSQQGVYF. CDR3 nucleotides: TGTGCCAGCAGCCAACAGGGGGTGTACTTC.

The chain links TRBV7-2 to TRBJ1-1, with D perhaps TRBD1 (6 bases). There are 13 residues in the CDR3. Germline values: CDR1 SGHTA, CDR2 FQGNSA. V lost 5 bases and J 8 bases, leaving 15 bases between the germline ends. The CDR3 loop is CASSVRGPGEAFF. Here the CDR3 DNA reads TGTGCCAGCAGCGTCAGGGGCCCAGGCGAAGCTTTCTTT.

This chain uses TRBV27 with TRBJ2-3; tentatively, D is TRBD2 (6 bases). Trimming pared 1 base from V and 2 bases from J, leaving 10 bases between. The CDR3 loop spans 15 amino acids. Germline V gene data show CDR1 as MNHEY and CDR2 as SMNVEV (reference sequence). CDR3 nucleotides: TGTGCCAGCAGTTTATGGGGACTTCTCACAGATACGCAGTATTTT. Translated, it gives CASSLWGLLTDTQYF.

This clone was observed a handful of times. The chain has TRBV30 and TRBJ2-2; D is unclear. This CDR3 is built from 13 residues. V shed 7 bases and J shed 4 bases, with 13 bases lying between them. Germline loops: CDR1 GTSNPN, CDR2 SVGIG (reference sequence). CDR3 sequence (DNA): TGTGCCTTTGTGGCAGGCGTCACCGGGGAGCTGTTTTTT. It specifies CAFVAGVTGELFF.

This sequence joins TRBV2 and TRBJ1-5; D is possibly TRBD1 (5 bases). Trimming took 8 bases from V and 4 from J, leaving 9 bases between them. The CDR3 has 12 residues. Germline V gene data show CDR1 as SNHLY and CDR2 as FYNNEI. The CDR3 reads CASGALNQPQHF. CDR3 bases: TGTGCCAGCGGGGCCTTAAATCAGCCCCAGCATTTT.

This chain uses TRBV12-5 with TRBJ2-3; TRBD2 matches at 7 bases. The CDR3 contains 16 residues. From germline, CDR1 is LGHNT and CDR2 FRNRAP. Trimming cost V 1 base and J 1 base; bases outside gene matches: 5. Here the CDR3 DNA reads TGTGCTAGTGGTTTGGGGCTAGCGGACCGCACAGATACGCAGTATTTT. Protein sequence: CASGLGLADRTDTQYF.

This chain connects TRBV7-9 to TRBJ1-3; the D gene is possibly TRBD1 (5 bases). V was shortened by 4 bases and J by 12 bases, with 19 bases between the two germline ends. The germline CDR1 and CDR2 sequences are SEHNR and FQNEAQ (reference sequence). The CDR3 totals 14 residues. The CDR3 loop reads CASSSSPGNPGIYF. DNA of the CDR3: TGTGCCAGCAGCTCTAGTCCAGGGAATCCAGGCATATATTTT.

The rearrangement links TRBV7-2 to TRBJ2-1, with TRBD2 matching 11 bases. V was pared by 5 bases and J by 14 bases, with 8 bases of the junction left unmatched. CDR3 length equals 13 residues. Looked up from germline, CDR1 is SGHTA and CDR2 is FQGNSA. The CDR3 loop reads CASSPPSSGRKFF. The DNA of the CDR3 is TGTGCCAGCAGCCCCCCCTCTAGCGGGAGGAAGTTCTTC.

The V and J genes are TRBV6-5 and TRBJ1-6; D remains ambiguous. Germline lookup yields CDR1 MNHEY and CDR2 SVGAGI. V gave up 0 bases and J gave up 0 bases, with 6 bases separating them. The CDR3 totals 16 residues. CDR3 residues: CASSYSQRSYNSPLHF. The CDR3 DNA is TGTGCCAGCAGTTACTCGCAGCGCTCCTATAATTCACCCCTCCACTTT.

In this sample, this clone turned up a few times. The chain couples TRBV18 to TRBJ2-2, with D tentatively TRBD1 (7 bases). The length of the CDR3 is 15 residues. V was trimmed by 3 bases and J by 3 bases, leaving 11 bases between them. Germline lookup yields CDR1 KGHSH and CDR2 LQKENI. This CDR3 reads CASSPSRGDTGELFF. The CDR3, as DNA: TGTGCCAGCTCACCGTCCAGGGGGGACACCGGGGAGCTGTTTTTT.

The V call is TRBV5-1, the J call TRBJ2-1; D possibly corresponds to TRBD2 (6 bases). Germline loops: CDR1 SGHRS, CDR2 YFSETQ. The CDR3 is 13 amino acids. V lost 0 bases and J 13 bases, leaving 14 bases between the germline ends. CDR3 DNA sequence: TGCGCCAGCAGCTTGGTCGGGGGAGGTCGACAGTTCTTC. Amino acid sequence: CASSLVGGGRQFF.

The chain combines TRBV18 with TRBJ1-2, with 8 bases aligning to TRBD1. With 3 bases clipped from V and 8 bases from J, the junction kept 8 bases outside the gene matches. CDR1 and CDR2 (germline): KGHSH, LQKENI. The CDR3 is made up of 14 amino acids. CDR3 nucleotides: TGTGCCAGCTCACCCTTGACAGGGGATGAAGGCTACACCTTC. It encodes CASSPLTGDEGYTF.

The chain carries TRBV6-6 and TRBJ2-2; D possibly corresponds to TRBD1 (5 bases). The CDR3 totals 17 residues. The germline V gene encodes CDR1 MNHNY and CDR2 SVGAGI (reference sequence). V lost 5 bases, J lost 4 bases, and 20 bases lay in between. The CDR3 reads CASSPVGRSGATGELFF. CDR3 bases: TGTGCCAGCAGTCCCGTTGGTAGGTCTGGGGCCACCGGGGAGCTGTTTTTT.

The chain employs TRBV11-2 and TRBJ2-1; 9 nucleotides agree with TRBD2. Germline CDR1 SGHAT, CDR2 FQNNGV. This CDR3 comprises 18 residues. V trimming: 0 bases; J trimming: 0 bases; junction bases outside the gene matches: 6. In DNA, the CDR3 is TGTGCCAGCAGCTTAGATCGCGGGAGGGTAAGCTCCTACAATGAGCAGTTCTTC. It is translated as CASSLDRGRVSSYNEQFF.

The CDR3 DNA is TGTGCCAGCAGACAGCAGGCGGGGGGCACTGAAGCTTTCTTT. Its translation is CASRQQAGGTEAFF. The rearrangement uses TRBV28 and TRBJ1-1, with D perhaps matching TRBD1 (5 bases). The CDR3 covers 14 residues. The germline gives CDR1 MDHEN, CDR2 SYDVKM. V lost 6 bases, J lost 4 bases, and 15 bases lay in between.